Reported below is one T cell receptor (beta chain). The data originate from a study of blood T cell repertoires in COVID-19. In the study overall: Acute and convalescent COVID-19 samples came from the United States, Italy and Spain.

Authors' methods: From reference gene primer amplification, estimates of nucleated cell counts were derived. Using immunoSEQ multiplex PCR, the repertoire was profiled, and TCRdb retains in-frame clones only, with some absent. V and J calls plus clone size are reproduced from that table; the DNA served to infer D and trimming. The table records 150,000 to 200,000 clones, about four fifths of them present only once. The CDR3 contains 15 residues. Trimming took off 1 base at V and 0 bases at J, with 9 bases between the two ends. Germline-derived CDR1 and CDR2 are LNHDA and SQIVND (reference sequence). The age range of participants was 18 to 89 years, with residence in about two dozen US areas.

V usage is TRBV19 and J usage is TRBJ1-1; D perhaps matches TRBD1 (5 bases). The sample taken for sequencing was PBMCs or T cells enriched from blood (not recorded which). This TCR derives from a man aged 55 to 70 who had recovered from COVID-19. In DNA form, the CDR3 reads TGTGCCAGTAGTATAGGTCGGGGGGTGAACACTGAAGCTTTCTTT. Protein product: CASSIGRGVNTEAFF. The full variable domain, rest sourced from reference TRBV19 and TRBJ1-1, is DGGITQSPKYLFRKEGQNVTLSCEQNLNHDAMYWYRQDPGQGLRLIYYSQIVNDFQKGDIAEGYSVSREKKESFPLTVTSAQKNPTAFYLCASSIGRGVNTEAFFGQGTRLTVV.